This section outlines one T cell receptor beta chain sequence together with its context. The antigen this receptor binds is unknown. No much larger clone is present one base from it, and per-base qualities are unavailable. The donors were healthy, HIV-negative adults who had no recently reported acute infections or vaccinations. Every donor was a Caucasian adult living in Nashville, Tennessee, USA. Magnetic negative selection was used to enrich CD4+ T cells, after which naive cells were positively selected on CD45RA and the negative fraction became the memory subset. Blood was collected by leukapheresis, and PBMCs were isolated by Ficoll-Histopaque density gradient centrifugation and then cryopreserved in liquid nitrogen vapor phase. Analytical flow cytometry was used to check the purity and quantity of every magnetically sorted T cell population. Genomic DNA was isolated from every sorted fraction and measured by UV absorbance on a Nanodrop 2000c.

From the cysteine up to the phenylalanine, the CDR3 has a length of 14 residues. Of all the DNA, just the CDR3 is kept, 42 bases in frame from base 1. For CDR1 and CDR2, the germline V gene lists SGHRS and YFSETQ. For this chain, trimming is 3 bases at the V end and 8 bases at the J end, and the number of junction bases without a gene match is 10. This entry is derived from a study of shared clonotypes between healthy human individuals (dated by TCRdb to the early 2020s). Context from the whole study: A couple of women and three men aged 18 to 49 years were included in the cohort. Each donor's leukapheresis produced roughly between roughly 0.85 and 9.5 billion PBMCs. To estimate repertoire size and how much clonotype sharing occurs between individuals, the study deeply sequenced the blood TCR repertoires of five or six healthy adults. To increase sequencing depth and limit assay-specific biases, TCR repertoire library preparation and sequencing were carried out by different laboratories using diverse techniques. For each donor, CD4 naive and CD4 memory were each run on three plates, CD8 naive on two plates, and CD8 memory on one plate.

What the work shows at the level of the full study, not this receptor alone: Larger estimated clonotype richness was generally found for naive subsets than for memory subsets. Because the study included only a small number of donors, the genetic and exposure-history diversity represented was limited. Sampling was limited to blood, and TCR repertoires in tissue likely differ from TCR repertoires in blood. Based on pairwise subsampling, the degree of clonotype sharing among donors was expected to be affected by sequencing depth. Sharing across a few donors was observed for about 5% of naive CD4, less than 4% of naive CD8, 2.3% of memory CD4, and over 0.3% of memory CD8 clonotypes. Even with the large sequencing depth, rarefaction of the sorted-subset datasets indicated that sequencing was incomplete. Compared with non-shared clonotypes, clonotypes shared by all four sorted-subset donors had higher generation probabilities.

Using the deep immunoSEQ assay, multiplex PCR amplified TCR CDR3 regions from genomic DNA. Extracted genomic DNA from each cell subset was distributed evenly across all wells of several immunoSEQ 96-well plates, and each plate was treated as a replicate. Each replicate PCR for sorted subsets received roughly 200 ng genomic DNA, equal to around 32,000 T cell genomes. The purified libraries were quantified using a Qubit 3.0 fluorometer, sized with a Bioanalyzer 2100, and then quantified again using the KAPA Library Quantification kit. A separate single-read 150-cycle Illumina NextSeq 550 flow cell was used to sequence each immunoSEQ 96-well plate. Per the source publication's procedure: Because only junctional sequences without quality scores were contained in the immunoSEQ output, filtering matching that applied to full-length reads could not be performed. Sequences were annotated with PyIR, a Python wrapper for IgBLAST v1.9, using IMGT germline references to assign V/J genes and CDR3. Reads were filtered out if the reads had weak V/J assignments (E-value above 1e-6), no CDR3, stop codons, out-of-frame junctions, or ambiguous translated residues. V3J clonotypes were defined as sequences sharing an identical inferred V gene, J gene, and CDR3 amino acid sequence. Percentage overlap between repertoires was computed as shared unique clonotypes divided by the size of the smaller repertoire. RTK rarefaction, the Chao1 estimator, and Recon v2.1 estimates of unobserved clonotypes were used to assess repertoire richness. Generation probabilities were computed with OLGA for all TCRbeta clonotypes obtained by the gDNA method from several donors. TCRdb limited this immuneACCESS table to in-frame rearrangements with V and J called. A share of clones is missing; checked studies link under half to unresolved V genes, and the rest is unexplained. That table supplies the V and J calls and clone size; D and trimming were determined from the DNA. The sample table records 300,000 to 350,000 clones; 73% of these occur just once. About 9.4% of the sample is held by the ten biggest clonotypes.

The rearranged segments are TRBV5-1 and TRBJ1-1; 7 bases in the junction line up with TRBD1. Sequenced: memory CD4+ T cells sorted from blood. The meaning of the sample's cell subset or site label: CD45RA-negative fraction. The clonotype originates from a man younger than 40 in good health. The sequenced DNA is TGCGCCAGCAGCTACGCCCCCGGGACAGAAGAAGCTTTCTTT. This is translated as CASSYAPGTEEAFF.